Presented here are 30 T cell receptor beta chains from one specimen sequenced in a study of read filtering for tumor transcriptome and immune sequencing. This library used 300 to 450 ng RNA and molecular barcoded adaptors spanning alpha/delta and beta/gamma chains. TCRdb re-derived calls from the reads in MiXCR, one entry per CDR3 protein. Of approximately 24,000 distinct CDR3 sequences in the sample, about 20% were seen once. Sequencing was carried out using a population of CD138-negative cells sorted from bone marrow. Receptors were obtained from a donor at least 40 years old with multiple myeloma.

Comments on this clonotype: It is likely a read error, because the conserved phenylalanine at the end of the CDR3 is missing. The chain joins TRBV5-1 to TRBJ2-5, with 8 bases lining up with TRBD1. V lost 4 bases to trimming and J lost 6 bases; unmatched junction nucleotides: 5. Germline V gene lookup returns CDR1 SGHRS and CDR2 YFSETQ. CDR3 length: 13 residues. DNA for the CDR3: TGCGCCAGCAGCGTGACAGGGGTGAAGACCCAGTACCTC. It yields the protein CASSVTGVKTQYL.

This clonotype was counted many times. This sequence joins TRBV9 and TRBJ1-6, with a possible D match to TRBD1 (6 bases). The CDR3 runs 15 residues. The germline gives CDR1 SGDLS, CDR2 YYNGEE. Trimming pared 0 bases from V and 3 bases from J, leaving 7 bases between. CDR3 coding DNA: TGTGCCAGCAGCGTAGGACAGGTCTATAATTCACCCCTCCACTTT. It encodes CASSVGQVYNSPLHF. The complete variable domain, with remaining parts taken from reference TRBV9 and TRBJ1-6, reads DSGVTQTPKHLITATGQRVTLRCSPRSGDLSVYWYQQSLDQGLQFLIQYYNGEERAKGNILERFSAQQFPDLHSELNLSSLELGDSALYFCASSVGQVYNSPLHFGNGTRLTVT.

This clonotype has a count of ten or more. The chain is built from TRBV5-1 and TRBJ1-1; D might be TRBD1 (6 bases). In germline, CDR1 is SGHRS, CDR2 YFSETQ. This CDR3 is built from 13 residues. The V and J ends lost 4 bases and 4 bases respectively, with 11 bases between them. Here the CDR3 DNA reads TGCGCCAGCAGCCCAGGACAGTTCACTGAAGCTTTCTTT. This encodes CASSPGQFTEAFF.

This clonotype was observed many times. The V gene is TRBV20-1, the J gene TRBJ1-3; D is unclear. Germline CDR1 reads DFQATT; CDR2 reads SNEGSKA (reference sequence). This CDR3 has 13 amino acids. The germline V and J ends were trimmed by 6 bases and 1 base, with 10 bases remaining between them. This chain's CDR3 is CSALRGSGNTIYF. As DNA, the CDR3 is TGCAGTGCCCTACGGGGTTCTGGAAACACCATATATTTT.

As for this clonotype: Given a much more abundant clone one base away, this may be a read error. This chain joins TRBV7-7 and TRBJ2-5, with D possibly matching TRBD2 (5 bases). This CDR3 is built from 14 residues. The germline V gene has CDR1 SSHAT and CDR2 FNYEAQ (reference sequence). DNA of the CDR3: TGTGCCAGCAGCTTAGCCGGCCGGGAAGAGGCCCAGTACTTC. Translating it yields CASSLAGREEAQYF.

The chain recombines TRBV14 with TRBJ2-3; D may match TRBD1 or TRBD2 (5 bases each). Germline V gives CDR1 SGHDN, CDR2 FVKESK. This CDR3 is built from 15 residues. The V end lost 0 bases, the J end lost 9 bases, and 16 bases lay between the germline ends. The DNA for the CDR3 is TGTGCCAGCAGCCAAGAGTCGGGACGCCCTTCAACGCAGTATTTT. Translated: CASSQESGRPSTQYF.

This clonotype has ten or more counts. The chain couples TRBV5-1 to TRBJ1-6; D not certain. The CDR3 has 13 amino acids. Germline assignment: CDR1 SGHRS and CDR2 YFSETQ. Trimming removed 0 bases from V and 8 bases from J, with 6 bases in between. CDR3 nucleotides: TGCGCCAGCAGCTTGGAGGTGGATTCACCCCTCCACTTT. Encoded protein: CASSLEVDSPLHF. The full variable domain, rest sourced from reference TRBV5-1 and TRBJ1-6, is KAGVTQTPRYLIKTRGQQVTLSCSPISGHRSVSWYQQTPGQGLQFLFEYFSETQRNKGNFPGRFSGRQFSNSRSEMNVSTLELGDSALYLCASSLEVDSPLHFGNGTRLTVT.

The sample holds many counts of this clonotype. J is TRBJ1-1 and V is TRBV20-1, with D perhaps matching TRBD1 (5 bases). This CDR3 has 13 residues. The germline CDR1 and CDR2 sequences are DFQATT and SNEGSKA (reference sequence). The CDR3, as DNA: TGCAGCGCCTCCCCGACAGCAAACACTGAAGCTTTCTTT. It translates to CSASPTANTEAFF.

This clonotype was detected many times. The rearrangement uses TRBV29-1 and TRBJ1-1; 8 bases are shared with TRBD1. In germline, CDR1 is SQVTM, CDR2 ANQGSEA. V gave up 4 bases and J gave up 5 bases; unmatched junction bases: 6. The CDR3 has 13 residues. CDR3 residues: CSVVLQGGTEAFF. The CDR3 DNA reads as TGCAGCGTTGTGCTACAGGGGGGGACTGAAGCTTTCTTT.

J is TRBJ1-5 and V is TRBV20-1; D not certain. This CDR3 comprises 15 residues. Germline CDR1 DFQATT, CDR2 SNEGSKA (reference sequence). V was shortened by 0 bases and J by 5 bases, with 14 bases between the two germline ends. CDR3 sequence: CSARDGGTLHQPQHF. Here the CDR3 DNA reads TGCAGTGCTAGAGACGGCGGTACCCTCCATCAGCCCCAGCATTTT.

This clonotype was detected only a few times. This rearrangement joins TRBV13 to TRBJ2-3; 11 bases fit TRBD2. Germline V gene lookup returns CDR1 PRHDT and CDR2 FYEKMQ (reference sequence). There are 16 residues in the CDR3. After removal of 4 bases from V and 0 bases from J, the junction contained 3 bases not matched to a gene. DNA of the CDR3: TGTGCCAGCAGCTCTCGGACTAGCGGGAGCACAGATACGCAGTATTTT. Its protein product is CASSSRTSGSTDTQYF.

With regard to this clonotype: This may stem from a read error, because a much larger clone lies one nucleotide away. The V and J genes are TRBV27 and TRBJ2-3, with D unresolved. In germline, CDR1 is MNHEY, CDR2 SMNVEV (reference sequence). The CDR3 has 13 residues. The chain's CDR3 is CAGSLPWGDTQYF. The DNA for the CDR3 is TGTGCCGGCAGTTTGCCTTGGGGAGATACGCAGTATTTT.

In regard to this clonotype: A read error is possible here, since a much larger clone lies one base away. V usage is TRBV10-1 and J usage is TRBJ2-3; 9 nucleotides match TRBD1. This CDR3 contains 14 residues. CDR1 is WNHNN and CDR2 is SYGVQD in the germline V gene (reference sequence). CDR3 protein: CASSRTGETDTQSF. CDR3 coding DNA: TGCGCCAGCAGCAGGACAGGGGAGACAGATACGCAGTCTTTT.

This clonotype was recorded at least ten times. CDR3 DNA: TGCAGCGGTGGTCCCAAGGGCAATGAAGCTTTCTTT. As protein: CSGGPKGNEAFF. V is TRBV29-1 and J is TRBJ1-1; D not certain. The CDR3 is made up of 12 amino acids. The V end lost 7 bases, the J end lost 7 bases, and 16 bases lay between the germline ends. Germline CDR1 is SQVTM and CDR2 is ANQGSEA.

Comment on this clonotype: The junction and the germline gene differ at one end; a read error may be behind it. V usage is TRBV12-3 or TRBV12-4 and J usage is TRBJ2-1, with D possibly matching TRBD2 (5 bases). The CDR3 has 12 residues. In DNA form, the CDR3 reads TGTGCCGGCACTCCCCGGGGAGATGACCAGTTCTTC. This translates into CAGTPRGDDQFF.

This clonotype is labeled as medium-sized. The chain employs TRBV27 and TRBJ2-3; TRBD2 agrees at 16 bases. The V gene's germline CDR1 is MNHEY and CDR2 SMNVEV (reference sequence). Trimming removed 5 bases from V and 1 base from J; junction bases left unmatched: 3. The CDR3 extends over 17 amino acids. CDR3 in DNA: TGTGCCAGCAGTACCGGGACTAGCGGGAGGGGCACAGATACGCAGTATTTT. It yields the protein CASSTGTSGRGTDTQYF.

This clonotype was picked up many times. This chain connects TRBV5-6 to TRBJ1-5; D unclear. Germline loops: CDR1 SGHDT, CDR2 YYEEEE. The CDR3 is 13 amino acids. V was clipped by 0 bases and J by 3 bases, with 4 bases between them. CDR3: CASSLGYNQPQHF. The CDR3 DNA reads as TGTGCCAGCAGCTTGGGGTACAATCAGCCCCAGCATTTT.

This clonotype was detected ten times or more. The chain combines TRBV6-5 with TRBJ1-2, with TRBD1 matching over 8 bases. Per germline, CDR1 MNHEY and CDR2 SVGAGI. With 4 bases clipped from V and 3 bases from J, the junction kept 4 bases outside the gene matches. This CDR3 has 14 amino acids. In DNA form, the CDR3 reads TGTGCCAGCAGTTCGCTGGGACAGGACTATGGCTACACCTTC. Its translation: CASSSLGQDYGYTF.

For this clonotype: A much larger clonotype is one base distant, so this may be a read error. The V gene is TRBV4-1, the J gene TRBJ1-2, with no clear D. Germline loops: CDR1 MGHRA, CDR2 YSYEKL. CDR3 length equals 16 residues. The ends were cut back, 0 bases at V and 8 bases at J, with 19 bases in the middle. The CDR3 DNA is TGCGCCAGCAGCCAAGATTCGCGGGCCAGGCTGGTCGGCTACACCTTC. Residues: CASSQDSRARLVGYTF.

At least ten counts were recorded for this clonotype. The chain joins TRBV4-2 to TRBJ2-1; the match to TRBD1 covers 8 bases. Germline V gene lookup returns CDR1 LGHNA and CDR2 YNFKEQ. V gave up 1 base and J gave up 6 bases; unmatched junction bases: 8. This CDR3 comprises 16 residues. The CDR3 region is CASSQGDRLMSNEQFF. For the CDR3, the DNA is TGTGCCAGCAGCCAAGGGGACAGGCTAATGTCCAATGAGCAGTTCTTC.

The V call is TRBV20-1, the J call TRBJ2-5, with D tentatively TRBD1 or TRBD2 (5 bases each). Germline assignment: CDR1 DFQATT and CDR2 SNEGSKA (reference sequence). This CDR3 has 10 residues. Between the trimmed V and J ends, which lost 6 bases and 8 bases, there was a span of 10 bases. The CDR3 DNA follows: TGCAGTGCCAACCGGGACACCCAGTACTTC. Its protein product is CSANRDTQYF.

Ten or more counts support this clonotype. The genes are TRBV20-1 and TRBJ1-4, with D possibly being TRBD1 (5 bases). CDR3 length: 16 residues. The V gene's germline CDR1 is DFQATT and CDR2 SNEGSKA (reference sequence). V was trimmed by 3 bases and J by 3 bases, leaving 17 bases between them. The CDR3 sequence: CSASPRDGLANEKLFF. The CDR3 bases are TGCAGTGCTAGCCCCAGGGATGGTCTAGCTAATGAAAAACTGTTTTTT.

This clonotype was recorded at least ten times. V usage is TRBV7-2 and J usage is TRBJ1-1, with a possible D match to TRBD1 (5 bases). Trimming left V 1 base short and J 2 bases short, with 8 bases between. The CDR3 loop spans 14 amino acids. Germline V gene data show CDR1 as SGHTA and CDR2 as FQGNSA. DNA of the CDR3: TGTGCCAGCAGCTTAGAGGGGACCAACACTGAAGCTTTCTTT. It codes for CASSLEGTNTEAFF.

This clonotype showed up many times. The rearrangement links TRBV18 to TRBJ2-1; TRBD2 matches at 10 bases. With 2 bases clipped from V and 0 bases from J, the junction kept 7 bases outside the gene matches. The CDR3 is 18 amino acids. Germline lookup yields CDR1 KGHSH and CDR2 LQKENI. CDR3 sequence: CASSPRTSGTNSYNEQFF. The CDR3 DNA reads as TGTGCCAGCTCACCAAGGACTAGCGGAACAAACTCCTACAATGAGCAGTTCTTC.

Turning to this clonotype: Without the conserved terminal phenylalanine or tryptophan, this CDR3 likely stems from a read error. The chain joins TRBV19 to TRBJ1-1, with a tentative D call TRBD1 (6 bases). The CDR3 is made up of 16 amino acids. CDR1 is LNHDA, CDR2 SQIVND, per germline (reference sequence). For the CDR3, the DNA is TGCGCCAGTAGTCGGGGTGTATCGACGGGGGCCACTGAAGCTTTCTCT. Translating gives CASSRGVSTGATEAFS.

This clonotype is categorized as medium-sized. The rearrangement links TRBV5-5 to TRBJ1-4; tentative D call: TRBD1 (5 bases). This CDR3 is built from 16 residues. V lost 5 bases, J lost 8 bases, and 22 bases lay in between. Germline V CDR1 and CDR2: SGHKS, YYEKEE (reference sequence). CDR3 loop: CASSSGTASMGEKLFF. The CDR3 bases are TGTGCCAGCAGTTCCGGGACCGCTTCGATGGGCGAAAAACTGTTTTTT.

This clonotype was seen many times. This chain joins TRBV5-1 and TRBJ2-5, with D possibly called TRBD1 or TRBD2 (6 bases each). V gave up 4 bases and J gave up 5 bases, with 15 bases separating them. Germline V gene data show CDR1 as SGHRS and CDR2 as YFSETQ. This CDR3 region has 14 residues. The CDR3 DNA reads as TGCGCCAGCAGCCCCGGAGGGGGGACGGAGACCCAGTACTTC. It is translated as CASSPGGGTETQYF.

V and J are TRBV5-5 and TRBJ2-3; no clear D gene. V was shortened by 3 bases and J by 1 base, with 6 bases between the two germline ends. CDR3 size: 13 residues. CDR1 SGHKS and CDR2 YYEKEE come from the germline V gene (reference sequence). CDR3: CASSSRGTDTQYF. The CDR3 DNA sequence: TGTGCCAGCAGCTCACGGGGCACAGATACGCAGTATTTT.

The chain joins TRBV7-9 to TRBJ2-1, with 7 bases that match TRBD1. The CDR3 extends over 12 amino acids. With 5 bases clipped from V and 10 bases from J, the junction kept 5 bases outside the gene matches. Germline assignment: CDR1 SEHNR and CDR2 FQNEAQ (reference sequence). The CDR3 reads CASSPTGLEQFF. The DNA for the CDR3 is TGTGCCAGCAGCCCGACAGGGCTAGAGCAGTTCTTC.

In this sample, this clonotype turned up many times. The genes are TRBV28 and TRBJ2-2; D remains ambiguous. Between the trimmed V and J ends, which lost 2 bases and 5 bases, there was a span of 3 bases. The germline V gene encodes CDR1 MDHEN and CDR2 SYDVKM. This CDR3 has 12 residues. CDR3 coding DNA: TGTGCCAGCAGTTTAAGGACCGGGGAGCTGTTTTTT. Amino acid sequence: CASSLRTGELFF.